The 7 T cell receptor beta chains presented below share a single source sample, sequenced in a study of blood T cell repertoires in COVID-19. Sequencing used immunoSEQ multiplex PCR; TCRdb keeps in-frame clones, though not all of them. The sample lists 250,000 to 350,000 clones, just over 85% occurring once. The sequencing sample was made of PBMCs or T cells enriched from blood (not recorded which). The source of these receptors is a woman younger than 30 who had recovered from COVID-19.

The DNA for the CDR3 is TGTGCCAGCAGCCTCCAGGGGGCGCGAGAGACCCAGTACTTC. It yields the protein CASSLQGARETQYF. J is TRBJ2-5 and V is TRBV7-9; 8 bases match TRBD1. The CDR3 has 14 amino acids. With 5 bases clipped from V and 4 bases from J, the junction kept 6 bases outside the gene matches. Germline values: CDR1 SEHNR, CDR2 FQNEAQ (reference sequence).

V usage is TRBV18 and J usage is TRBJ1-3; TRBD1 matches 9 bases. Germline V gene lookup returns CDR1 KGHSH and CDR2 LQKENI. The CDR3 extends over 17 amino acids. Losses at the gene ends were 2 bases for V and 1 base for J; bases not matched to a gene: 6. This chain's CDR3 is CASSPEGQGTSGNTIYF. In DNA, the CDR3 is TGTGCCAGCTCACCAGAGGGACAGGGAACATCTGGAAACACCATATATTTT.

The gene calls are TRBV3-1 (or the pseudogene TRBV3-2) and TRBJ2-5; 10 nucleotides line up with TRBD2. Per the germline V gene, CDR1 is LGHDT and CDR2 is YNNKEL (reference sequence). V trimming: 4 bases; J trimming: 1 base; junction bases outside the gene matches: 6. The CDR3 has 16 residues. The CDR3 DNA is TGTGCCAGCAGCCTCCGCGGACTAGCGGCCCAAGAGACCCAGTACTTC. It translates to CASSLRGLAAQETQYF.

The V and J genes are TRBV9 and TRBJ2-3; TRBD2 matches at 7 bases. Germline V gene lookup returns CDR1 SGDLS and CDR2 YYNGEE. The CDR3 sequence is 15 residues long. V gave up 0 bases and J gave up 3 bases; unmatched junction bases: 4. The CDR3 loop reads CASSVEAGRTDTQYF. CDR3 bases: TGTGCCAGCAGCGTAGAGGCCGGGAGGACAGATACGCAGTATTTT.

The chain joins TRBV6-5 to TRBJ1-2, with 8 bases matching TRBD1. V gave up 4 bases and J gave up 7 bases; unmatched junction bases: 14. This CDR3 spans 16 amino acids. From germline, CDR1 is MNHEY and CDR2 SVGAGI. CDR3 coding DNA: TGTGCCAGCAGTTCCGGATCGACAGGGGTTGTGTTTGGCTACACCTTC. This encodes CASSSGSTGVVFGYTF.

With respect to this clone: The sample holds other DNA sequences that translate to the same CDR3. The CDR3, as DNA: TGTGCCAGCAGCTTAGATAGGGGAGAGACCCAGTACTTC. Encoded protein: CASSLDRGETQYF. The chain carries TRBV11-2 and TRBJ2-5; maybe TRBD1 (5 bases). The germline V gene encodes CDR1 SGHAT and CDR2 FQNNGV. The germline V and J ends were trimmed by 0 bases and 4 bases, with 6 bases remaining between them. The CDR3 sequence is 13 residues long. Complete variable domain (other parts from reference TRBV11-2 and TRBJ2-5): EAGVAQSPRYKIIEKRQSVAFWCNPISGHATLYWYQQILGQGPKLLIQFQNNGVVDDSQLPKDRFSAERLKGVDSTLKIQPAKLEDSAVYLCASSLDRGETQYFGPGTRLLVL.

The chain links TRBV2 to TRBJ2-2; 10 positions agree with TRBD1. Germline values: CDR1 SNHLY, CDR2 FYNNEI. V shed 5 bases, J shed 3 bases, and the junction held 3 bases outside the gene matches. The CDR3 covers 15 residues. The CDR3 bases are TGTGCCAGCAGTCGGACAGGGGGTTACACCGGGGAGCTGTTTTTT. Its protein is CASSRTGGYTGELFF.